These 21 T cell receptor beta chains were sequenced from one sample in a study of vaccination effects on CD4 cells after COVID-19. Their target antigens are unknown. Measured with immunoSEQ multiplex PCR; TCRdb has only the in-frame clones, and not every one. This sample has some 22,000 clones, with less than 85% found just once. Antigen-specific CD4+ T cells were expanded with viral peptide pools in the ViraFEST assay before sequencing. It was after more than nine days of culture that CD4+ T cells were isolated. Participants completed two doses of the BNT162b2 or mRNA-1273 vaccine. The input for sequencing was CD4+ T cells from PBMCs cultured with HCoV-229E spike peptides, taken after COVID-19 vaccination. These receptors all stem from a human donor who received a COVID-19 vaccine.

DNA of the CDR3: TGTGCCACCAGGGACCCGAACACCGGGGAGCTGTTTTTT. The encoded protein is CATRDPNTGELFF. The J gene is TRBJ2-2, the V gene TRBV6-5, with D possibly being TRBD1 or TRBD2 (5 bases each). V shed 10 bases and J shed 0 bases, with 9 bases lying between them. The CDR3 is 13 amino acids. Per germline, CDR1 MNHEY and CDR2 SVGAGI.

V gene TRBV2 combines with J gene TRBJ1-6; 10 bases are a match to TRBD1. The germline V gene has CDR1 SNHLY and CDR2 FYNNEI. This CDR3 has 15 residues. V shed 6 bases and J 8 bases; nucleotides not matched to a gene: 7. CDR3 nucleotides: TGTGCCAGCAGAGACCGGACAGGGGGTTATTCACCCCTCCACTTT. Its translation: CASRDRTGGYSPLHF.

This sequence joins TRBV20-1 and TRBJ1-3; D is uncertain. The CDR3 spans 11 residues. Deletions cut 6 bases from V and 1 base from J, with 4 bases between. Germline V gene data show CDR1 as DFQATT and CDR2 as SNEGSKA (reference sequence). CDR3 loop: CSARSGNTIYF. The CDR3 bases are TGCAGTGCGCGGTCTGGAAACACCATATATTTT.

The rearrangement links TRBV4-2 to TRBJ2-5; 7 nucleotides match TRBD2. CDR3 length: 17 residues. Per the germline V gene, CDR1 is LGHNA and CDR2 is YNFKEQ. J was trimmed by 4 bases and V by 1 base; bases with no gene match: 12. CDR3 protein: CASSQGGGSTRRETQYF. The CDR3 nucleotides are TGTGCCAGCAGCCAAGGGGGGGGATCTACCCGGCGAGAGACCCAGTACTTC.

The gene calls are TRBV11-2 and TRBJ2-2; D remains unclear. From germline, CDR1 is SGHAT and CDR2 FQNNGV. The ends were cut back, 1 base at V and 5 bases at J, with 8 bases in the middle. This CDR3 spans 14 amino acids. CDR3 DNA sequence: TGTGCCAGCAGCTTAGTAGCAGGTACCGGGGAGCTGTTTTTT. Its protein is CASSLVAGTGELFF.

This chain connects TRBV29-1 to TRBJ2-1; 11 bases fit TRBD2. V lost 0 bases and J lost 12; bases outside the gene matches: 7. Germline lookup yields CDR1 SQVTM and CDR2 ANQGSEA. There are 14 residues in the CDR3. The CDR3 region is CSVEEVAGGPPQFF. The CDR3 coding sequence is TGCAGCGTTGAAGAAGTAGCGGGGGGGCCTCCGCAGTTCTTC.

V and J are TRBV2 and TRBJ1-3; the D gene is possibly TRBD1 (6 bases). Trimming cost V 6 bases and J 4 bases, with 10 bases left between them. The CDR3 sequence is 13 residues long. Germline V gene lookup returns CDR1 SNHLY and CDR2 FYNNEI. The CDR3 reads CASSAGDGNTIYF. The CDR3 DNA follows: TGTGCCAGCAGCGCAGGGGACGGAAACACCATATATTTT.

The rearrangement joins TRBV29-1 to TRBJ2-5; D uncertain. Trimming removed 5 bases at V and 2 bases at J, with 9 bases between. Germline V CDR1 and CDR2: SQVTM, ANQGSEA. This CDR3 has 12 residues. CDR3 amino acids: CSVLHTQETQYF. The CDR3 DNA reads TGCAGCGTTTTGCATACGCAAGAGACCCAGTACTTC.

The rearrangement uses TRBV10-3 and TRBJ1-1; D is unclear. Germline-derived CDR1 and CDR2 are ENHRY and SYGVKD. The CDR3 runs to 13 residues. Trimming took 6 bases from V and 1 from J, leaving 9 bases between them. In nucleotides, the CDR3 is TGTGCCATCAGGAGTACACAGAACACTGAAGCTTTCTTT. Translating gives CAIRSTQNTEAFF.

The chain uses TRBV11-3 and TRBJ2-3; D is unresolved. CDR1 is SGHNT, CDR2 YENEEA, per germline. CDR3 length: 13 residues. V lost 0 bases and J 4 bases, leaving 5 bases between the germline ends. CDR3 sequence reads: CASSLDRSDTQYF. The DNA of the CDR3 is TGTGCCAGCAGCTTAGACAGGTCAGATACGCAGTATTTT.

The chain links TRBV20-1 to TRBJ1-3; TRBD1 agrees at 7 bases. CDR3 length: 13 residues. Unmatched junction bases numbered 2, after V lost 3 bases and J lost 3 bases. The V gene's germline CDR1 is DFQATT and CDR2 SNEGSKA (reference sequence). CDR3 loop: CSASAGGGNTIYF. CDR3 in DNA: TGCAGTGCTAGTGCAGGGGGTGGAAACACCATATATTTT.

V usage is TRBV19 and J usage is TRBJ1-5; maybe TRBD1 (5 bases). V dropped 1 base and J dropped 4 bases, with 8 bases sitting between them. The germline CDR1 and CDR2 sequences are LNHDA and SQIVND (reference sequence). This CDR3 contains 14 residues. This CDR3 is CASSIVGGNQPQHF. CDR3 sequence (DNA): TGTGCCAGTAGTATAGTGGGGGGGAATCAGCCCCAGCATTTT.

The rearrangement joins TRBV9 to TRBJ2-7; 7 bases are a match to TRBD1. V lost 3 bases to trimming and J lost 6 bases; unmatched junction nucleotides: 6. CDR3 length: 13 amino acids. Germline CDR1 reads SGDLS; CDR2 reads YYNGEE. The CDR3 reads CASSGPPGGEQYF. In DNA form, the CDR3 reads TGTGCCAGCAGCGGACCACCAGGGGGCGAGCAGTACTTC.

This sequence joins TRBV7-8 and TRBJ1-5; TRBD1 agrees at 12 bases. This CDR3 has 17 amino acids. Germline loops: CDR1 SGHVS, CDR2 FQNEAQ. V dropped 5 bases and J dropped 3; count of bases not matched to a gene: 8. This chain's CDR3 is CASSGPGQGAVNQPQHF. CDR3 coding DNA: TGTGCCAGCAGCGGTCCGGGACAGGGGGCAGTCAATCAGCCCCAGCATTTT.

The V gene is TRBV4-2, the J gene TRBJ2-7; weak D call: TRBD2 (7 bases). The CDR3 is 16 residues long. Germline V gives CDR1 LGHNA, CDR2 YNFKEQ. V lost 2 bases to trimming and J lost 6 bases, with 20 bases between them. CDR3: CASSQFGGGAVGEQYF. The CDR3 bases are TGTGCCAGCAGCCAATTCGGAGGGGGGGCGGTAGGCGAGCAGTACTTC.

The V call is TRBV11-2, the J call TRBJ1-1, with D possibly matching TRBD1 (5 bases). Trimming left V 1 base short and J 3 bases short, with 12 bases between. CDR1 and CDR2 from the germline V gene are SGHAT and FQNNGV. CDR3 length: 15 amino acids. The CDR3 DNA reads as TGTGCCAGCAGCTTAGGCCAGCCGGGGGACACTGAAGCTTTCTTT. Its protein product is CASSLGQPGDTEAFF.

CDR3 DNA: TGTGCCAGCAGCCACCGAGGACCGAACACTGAAGCTTTCTTT. Its protein is CASSHRGPNTEAFF. The rearrangement uses TRBV5-8 and TRBJ1-1; D is unclear. V gave up 4 bases and J gave up 1 base, with 11 bases separating them. There are 14 residues in the CDR3. In germline, CDR1 is SGHTS, CDR2 YDEGEE.

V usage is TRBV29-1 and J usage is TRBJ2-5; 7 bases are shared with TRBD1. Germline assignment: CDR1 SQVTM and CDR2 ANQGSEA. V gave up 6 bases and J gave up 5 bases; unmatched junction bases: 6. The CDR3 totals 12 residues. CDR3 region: CSVDEGGETQYF. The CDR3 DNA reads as TGCAGCGTAGATGAAGGGGGCGAGACCCAGTACTTC.

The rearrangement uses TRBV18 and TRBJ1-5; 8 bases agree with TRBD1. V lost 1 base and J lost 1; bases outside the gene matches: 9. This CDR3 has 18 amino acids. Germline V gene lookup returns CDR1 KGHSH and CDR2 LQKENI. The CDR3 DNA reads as TGTGCCAGCTCACCACTCTCGTCAGGGGGCATGAGCAATCAGCCCCAGCATTTT. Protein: CASSPLSSGGMSNQPQHF.

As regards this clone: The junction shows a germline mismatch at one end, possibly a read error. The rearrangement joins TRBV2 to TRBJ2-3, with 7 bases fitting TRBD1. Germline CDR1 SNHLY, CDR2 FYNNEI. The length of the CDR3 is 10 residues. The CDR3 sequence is CASRTGTLGF. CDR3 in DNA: TGTGCCAGCAGGACAGGGACCCTAGGTTTT.

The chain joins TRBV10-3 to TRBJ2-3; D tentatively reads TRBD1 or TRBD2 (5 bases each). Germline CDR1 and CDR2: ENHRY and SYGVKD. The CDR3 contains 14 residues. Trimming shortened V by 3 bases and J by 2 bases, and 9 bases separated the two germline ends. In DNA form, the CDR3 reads TGTGCCATCAGTGATGGTGGGACCACAGATACGCAGTATTTT. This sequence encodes CAISDGGTTDTQYF.